This is a list of T cell receptor beta chains from one sample in a study of cytomegalovirus exposure and HLA in healthy donors. Data came from immunoSEQ multiplex PCR; TCRdb stores just in-frame clones and leaves some out. The sample lists under 350,000 clones; approximately 86% were seen once. Sequenced sample: PBMCs. These receptors came from a woman aged 18 to 35 in good health and CMV-seronegative. The CDR3 runs from the conserved cysteine through the conserved F or W. Fields, in order: D gene, J gene, V gene, clone size, CDR3 DNA, CDR3 protein. A D gene is named only where the DNA matches it firmly. Clone size, where shown, is once, few, many, or a class for clones that have expanded.

D: NA
J: TRBJ2-5
V: TRBV9
size: NA
DNA: TGTGCCAGCAGCCATAGCGGTCTCCACGGGGAGACCCAGTACTTC
CDR3: CASSHSGLHGETQYF

D: NA
J: TRBJ2-4
V: TRBV28
size: NA
DNA: TGTGCCAGCATTACCAGGGGATCCAAAAACATTCAGTACTTC
CDR3: CASITRGSKNIQYF

D: NA
J: TRBJ2-5
V: TRBV21-1
size: NA
DNA: TGTGCCAGCAGCCCGGGGACAGACCAAGAGACCCAGTACTTC
CDR3: CASSPGTDQETQYF

D: TRBD1
J: TRBJ1-2
V: TRBV28
size: NA
DNA: TGTGCCAGCAGTAACGGACAGGGGGGATTATATGGCTACACCTTC
CDR3: CASSNGQGGLYGYTF

D: TRBD1
J: TRBJ1-2
V: TRBV4-2
size: few
DNA: TGTGCCAGCAGCCAAGAAGACAGGGGAGGCTATGGCTACACCTTC
CDR3: CASSQEDRGGYGYTF

D: NA
J: TRBJ2-2
V: TRBV27
size: NA
DNA: TGTGCCAGCGGAGGATCGGGGTACACCGGGGAGCTGTTTTTT
CDR3: CASGGSGYTGELFF

D: TRBD2
J: TRBJ2-1
V: TRBV19
size: NA
DNA: TGTGCCAGTAGTATAGAGCCTAAGCGGGAGGGCCTCAATGAGCAGTTCTTC
CDR3: CASSIEPKREGLNEQFF

D: NA
J: TRBJ2-7
V: TRBV6-5
size: NA
DNA: TGTGCCAGCAGTTACTCGACGTCAGGAAGGTACGAGCAGTACTTC
CDR3: CASSYSTSGRYEQYF

D: NA
J: TRBJ2-1
V: TRBV5-4
size: NA
DNA: TGTGCCAGCAGCTCCGGGGGTCAGGGAAGGAATGAGCAGTTCTTC
CDR3: CASSSGGQGRNEQFF

D: NA
J: TRBJ1-5
V: TRBV27
size: NA
DNA: TGTGCCACTTGGGAGGGGATTGGCAATCAGCCCCAGCATTTT
CDR3: CATWEGIGNQPQHF

D: NA
J: TRBJ1-1
V: TRBV6-5
size: NA
DNA: TGTGCCAGCAGTTCTAGGTTGGACACTGAAGCTTTCTTT
CDR3: CASSSRLDTEAFF

D: NA
J: TRBJ1-1
V: TRBV4-1
size: NA
DNA: TGCGCCAGCAGCCAAGATCCGAACGCAGGGATTGGGAACACTGAAGCTTTCTTT
CDR3: CASSQDPNAGIGNTEAFF

D: TRBD2
J: TRBJ2-1
V: TRBV9
size: NA
DNA: TGTGCCAGCAGCGTAGCCCTCACTAGCGGGGGGGCTGATGAGCAGTTCTTC
CDR3: CASSVALTSGGADEQFF

D: NA
J: TRBJ1-4
V: TRBV2
size: NA
DNA: TGTGCCAGCAGTCCGCCACAGAGTTGGGATGAAAAACTGTTTTTT
CDR3: CASSPPQSWDEKLFF

D: TRBD1
J: TRBJ1-2
V: TRBV4-1
size: NA
DNA: TGCGCCAGTGGACAGGGACTTTCTGGCTACACCTTC
CDR3: CASGQGLSGYTF

D: NA
J: TRBJ1-3
V: TRBV27
size: NA
DNA: TGTGCCAGCAGCGCTGGACATGCTGGAAACACCATATATTTT
CDR3: CASSAGHAGNTIYF

D: NA
J: TRBJ1-2
V: TRBV27
size: NA
DNA: TGTGCCAGCAGCTCCGGGGAAGCAGAGGGATACTATGGCTACACCTTC
CDR3: CASSSGEAEGYYGYTF

D: TRBD1
J: TRBJ1-2
V: TRBV4-1
size: NA
DNA: TGCGCCAGCAGCCAGGCAGGGGGCGGCTATGGCTACACCTTC
CDR3: CASSQAGGGYGYTF

D: NA
J: TRBJ2-7
V: TRBV28
size: NA
DNA: TGTGCCACCCGGAGGTCCAATCGCGAGCAGTACTTC
CDR3: CATRRSNREQYF

D: TRBD1
J: TRBJ1-2
V: TRBV27
size: NA
DNA: TGTGCCAGCAGTTTAATGGGACAGGGTAGAGAAAACTATGGCTACACCTTC
CDR3: CASSLMGQGRENYGYTF

D: NA
J: TRBJ2-1
V: TRBV4-3
size: NA
DNA: TGCGCCAGCAGCCCCCAGGAGGGTGGTGAGCAGTTCTTC
CDR3: CASSPQEGGEQFF

D: TRBD1
J: TRBJ1-2
V: TRBV28
size: NA
DNA: TGTGCCAGCAGTGGACAGGGATATGGCTACACCTTC
CDR3: CASSGQGYGYTF

D: NA
J: TRBJ2-5
V: TRBV10-1
size: NA
DNA: TGCGCCAGCAGTGAGTCGATGGGGGCCGAGACCCAGTACTTC
CDR3: CASSESMGAETQYF

D: NA
J: TRBJ2-7
V: TRBV2
size: NA
DNA: TGTGCCAGCACCGAAAGGGGTGACTCCTACGAGCAGTACTTC
CDR3: CASTERGDSYEQYF

D: TRBD2
J: TRBJ2-1
V: TRBV5-8
size: NA
DNA: TGTGCCAGCAGCTCAAGTAGCGGGGGGGCCTGGGATGAGCAGTTCTTC
CDR3: CASSSSSGGAWDEQFF

D: TRBD1
J: TRBJ2-2
V: TRBV19
size: once
DNA: TGTGCCAGTAGTCCAGGGGGGACAGGGCGGACCGGGGAGCTGTTTTTT
CDR3: CASSPGGTGRTGELFF

D: NA
J: TRBJ2-3
V: TRBV5-1
size: NA
DNA: TGCGCCAGCAGCTTGGAGGTGGCGGCCACAGATACGCAGTATTTT
CDR3: CASSLEVAATDTQYF

D: NA
J: TRBJ1-4
V: TRBV5-4
size: few
DNA: TGTGCCAGCAGCCTGGGAGCTAAGGAAAAACTGTTTTTT
CDR3: CASSLGAKEKLFF

D: TRBD1
J: TRBJ1-5
V: TRBV4-3
size: NA
DNA: TGCGCCAGCAGCCTAACAGGGGTAGGTCAGCCCCAGCATTTT
CDR3: CASSLTGVGQPQHF

D: TRBD1
J: TRBJ2-5
V: TRBV10-3
size: NA
DNA: TGTGCCATCACTACCGGACAGGGCGAGACCCAGTACTTC
CDR3: CAITTGQGETQYF

D: NA
J: TRBJ2-1
V: TRBV5-6
size: NA
DNA: TGTGCCAGCAGCCTAGGGACTCTTCTAGTGGGTGAGCAGTTCTTC
CDR3: CASSLGTLLVGEQFF

D: TRBD1
J: TRBJ2-5
V: TRBV7-3
size: NA
DNA: TGTGCCAGCAGCTTAACGCCAGGGGGACCCCAAGAGACCCAGTACTTC
CDR3: CASSLTPGGPQETQYF

D: NA
J: TRBJ2-1
V: TRBV7-2
size: NA
DNA: TGTGCCAGCAGCTTAGGGGGGTCTAGCGTTAATGAGCAGTTCTTC
CDR3: CASSLGGSSVNEQFF

D: NA
J: TRBJ1-6
V: TRBV5-1
size: NA
DNA: TGCGCCAGCAGCTTAGCAGGCCAATTCTATAATTCACCCCTCCACTTT
CDR3: CASSLAGQFYNSPLHF

D: TRBD1
J: TRBJ2-3
V: TRBV28
size: NA
DNA: TGTGCCAGCGGACAGGACAGCACAGATACGCAGTATTTT
CDR3: CASGQDSTDTQYF

D: TRBD1
J: TRBJ1-3
V: TRBV30
size: once
DNA: TGTGCCTGGAGTCAACAGGGGGTAAACACCATATATTTT
CDR3: CAWSQQGVNTIYF

D: TRBD1
J: TRBJ1-5
V: TRBV4-1
size: NA
DNA: TGCGCCAGCAGCCAAGAAAGGACAGGGCGAAATCAGCCCCAGCATTTT
CDR3: CASSQERTGRNQPQHF

D: NA
J: TRBJ2-5
V: TRBV7-6
size: NA
DNA: TGTGCCAGCAGCTTAGCGCGTCCTGTCCAAGAGACCCAGTACTTC
CDR3: CASSLARPVQETQYF

D: TRBD1
J: TRBJ1-2
V: TRBV27
size: NA
DNA: TGTGCCAGCAGTCGGGGACAGGGCTTTAACTATGGCTACACCTTC
CDR3: CASSRGQGFNYGYTF

D: NA
J: TRBJ1-5
V: TRBV7-2
size: few
DNA: TGTGCCAGCAGCTCCTGGGGGGATCAGCCCCAGCATTTT
CDR3: CASSSWGDQPQHF

D: NA
J: TRBJ1-1
V: TRBV5-1
size: NA
DNA: TGCGCCAGCAGCTCCTTAGGGGGCACTGAAGCTTTCTTT
CDR3: CASSSLGGTEAFF

D: TRBD1
J: TRBJ2-3
V: TRBV6-4
size: NA
DNA: TGTGCCAGCAGTGAGGGACAGGGGGGTACAGATACGCAGTATTTT
CDR3: CASSEGQGGTDTQYF

D: NA
J: TRBJ2-7
V: TRBV19
size: once
DNA: TGTGCCAGTAGTATAGCGGGAGACAATTACGAGCAGTACTTC
CDR3: CASSIAGDNYEQYF

D: TRBD1
J: TRBJ1-3
V: TRBV5-6
size: once
DNA: TGTGCCAGCAGCTGGGGACAGGGGGCCGTCCTCTCTGGAAACACCATATATTTT
CDR3: CASSWGQGAVLSGNTIYF

D: TRBD1
J: TRBJ1-6
V: TRBV7-8
size: NA
DNA: TGTGCCAGCAGCTCGGGACAGGGAATTTCACCCCTCCACTTT
CDR3: CASSSGQGISPLHF

D: NA
J: TRBJ1-4
V: TRBV21-1
size: NA
DNA: TGTGCCAGCAGCAAGAGTACTTTTGCAACTAATGAAAAACTGTTTTTT
CDR3: CASSKSTFATNEKLFF

D: TRBD1
J: TRBJ2-3
V: TRBV7-8
size: NA
DNA: TGTGCCAGCAGCCCGACAGGGGTAGGCACAGATACGCAGTATTTT
CDR3: CASSPTGVGTDTQYF

D: NA
J: TRBJ2-7
V: TRBV20-1
size: NA
DNA: TGCAGTGCTAGAACAAGCTACGAGCAGTACTTC
CDR3: CSARTSYEQYF

D: NA
J: TRBJ2-3
V: TRBV6-4
size: NA
DNA: TGTGCCAGCAGTGACGAAGGCGGGAGCACAGATACGCAGTATTTT
CDR3: CASSDEGGSTDTQYF